These 9 T cell receptor beta chains came from one sample sequenced in a study of cytomegalovirus exposure and HLA in healthy donors. 60 Vbeta and 13 Jbeta primers were used in PCR. Here immunoSEQ multiplex PCR was the method, and the copy in TCRdb shows in-frame clones only, minus some. The sample carries fewer than 200,000 clones, around 75% recorded once. The sequenced material came from PBMCs. The receptors were gathered from a male donor in good health and CMV-seronegative.

CDR3 in amino acids: CSVRLPGTGYGYTF. The CDR3 bases are TGCAGCGTCCGTCTTCCCGGGACAGGATATGGCTACACCTTC. The chain links TRBV29-1 to TRBJ1-2, with 8 bases lining up with TRBD1. The CDR3 has 14 residues. The J segment lost 5 bases and the V segment lost 6 bases, leaving 11 bases of the junction unmatched. Germline CDR1 and CDR2: SQVTM and ANQGSEA.

The chain recombines TRBV5-6 with TRBJ1-2, with D unresolved. From germline, CDR1 is SGHDT and CDR2 YYEEEE. This CDR3 contains 15 residues. V dropped 1 base and J dropped 2 bases, with 12 bases sitting between them. The CDR3 spells CASSLRERVNYGYTF. CDR3 nucleotide sequence: TGTGCCAGCAGCTTGCGCGAGAGGGTCAACTATGGCTACACCTTC.

The chain has TRBV6-5 and TRBJ1-2; TRBD1 is a possible D gene (6 bases). V lost 7 bases to trimming and J lost 4 bases, with 10 bases between them. The CDR3 runs 12 residues. CDR1 is MNHEY, CDR2 SVGAGI, per germline. The CDR3 protein is CASTQGAYGYTF. The CDR3 DNA sequence: TGTGCCAGCACACAGGGCGCCTATGGCTACACCTTC.

V and J are TRBV6-4 and TRBJ1-2; perhaps TRBD1 as D (6 bases). V gave up 5 bases and J gave up 2 bases, with 9 bases separating them. The germline CDR1 and CDR2 sequences are MRHNA and SNTAGT. This CDR3 spans 13 amino acids. Here the CDR3 reads CASSPDRNYGYTF. CDR3 nucleotide sequence: TGTGCCAGCAGTCCCGACAGGAACTATGGCTACACCTTC.

The chain recombines TRBV28 with TRBJ1-5; TRBD1 might be the D (5 bases). V lost 5 bases, J lost 2 bases, and 22 bases lay in between. This CDR3 spans 18 amino acids. Germline CDR1 and CDR2: MDHEN and SYDVKM. DNA of the CDR3: TGTGCCAGCAGTCAACCCCAGGGCGCCATACGTCGCAATCAGCCCCAGCATTTT. Translating it yields CASSQPQGAIRRNQPQHF.

V gene TRBV7-2 combines with J gene TRBJ1-1; no firm D call. The germline V gene encodes CDR1 SGHTA and CDR2 FQGNSA. Trimming left V 1 base short and J 0 bases short, with 9 bases between. This CDR3 has 15 amino acids. In nucleotides, the CDR3 is TGTGCCAGCAGCTTAGGAGCTGGGCTGAACACTGAAGCTTTCTTT. Protein sequence: CASSLGAGLNTEAFF.

This clone was observed a few times. The gene calls are TRBV6-5 and TRBJ2-7, with D possibly TRBD2 on 7 matching bases. V was cut by 0 bases and J by 3 bases, with 15 bases left in between. Per germline, CDR1 MNHEY and CDR2 SVGAGI. The CDR3 loop spans 16 amino acids. This CDR3 reads CASSYSRGRGSYEQYF. CDR3 nucleotides: TGTGCCAGCAGTTACTCTCGGGGGAGGGGGAGCTACGAGCAGTACTTC.

The J gene is TRBJ2-1, the V gene TRBV19; D gene uncertain. The CDR3 is 14 residues long. Trimming took 7 bases from V and 0 from J, leaving 10 bases between them. Germline V gene sequence: CDR1 LNHDA, CDR2 SQIVND (reference sequence). The CDR3 sequence: CASNYGSSYNEQFF. CDR3 DNA sequence: TGTGCCAGTAATTATGGTAGCTCCTACAATGAGCAGTTCTTC.

V gene TRBV5-1 combines with J gene TRBJ1-6, with a weak D call TRBD1 (6 bases). V was cut by 2 bases and J by 6 bases, with 9 bases left in between. Germline V CDR1 and CDR2: SGHRS, YFSETQ. The CDR3 spans 14 residues. The CDR3 reads CASSFTGINSPLHF. The DNA for the CDR3 is TGCGCCAGCAGCTTCACAGGGATTAATTCACCCCTCCACTTT.